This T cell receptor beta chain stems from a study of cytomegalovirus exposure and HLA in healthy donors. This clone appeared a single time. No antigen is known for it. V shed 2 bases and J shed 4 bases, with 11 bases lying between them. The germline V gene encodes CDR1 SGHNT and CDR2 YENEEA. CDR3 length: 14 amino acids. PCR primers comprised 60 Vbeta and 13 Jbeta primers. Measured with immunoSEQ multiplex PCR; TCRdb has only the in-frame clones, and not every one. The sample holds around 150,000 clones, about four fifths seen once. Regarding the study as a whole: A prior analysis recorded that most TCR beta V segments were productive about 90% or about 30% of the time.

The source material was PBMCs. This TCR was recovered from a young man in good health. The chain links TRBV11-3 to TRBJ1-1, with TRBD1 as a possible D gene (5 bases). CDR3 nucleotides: TGTGCCAGCAGCTTAAGATCTAGGGGCACTGAAGCTTTCTTT. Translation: CASSLRSRGTEAFF.